This paragraph covers one T cell receptor (beta chain) sequence. The CDR3 spans 11 residues. The germline gives CDR1 LGHNT, CDR2 FRNRAP. V was pared by 5 bases and J by 4 bases, with 4 bases between. The protocol was immunoSEQ multiplex PCR, while the TCRdb copy is restricted to in-frame clones and leaves out a portion. The data contain 60,000 to 80,000 clones, 89% of them singletons. The data derive from a study of technical replicates of blood from a handful of donors. The sample consisted of PBMCs. This clonotype originated in a human donor in good health. Some clones in this sample may be carry-over from other donors' samples. This chain links TRBV12-5 with TRBJ2-3; D uncertain. Here the CDR3 DNA reads TGTGCTAGTGGTAAGCCAGATACGCAGTATTTT. Encoded protein: CASGKPDTQYF.